The 5 T cell receptor beta chains listed next were all sequenced from one sample in a study of T cell changes during pregnancy in multiple sclerosis. Libraries were prepared by immunoSEQ multiplex PCR; TCRdb keeps only in-frame clonotypes and omits some of them. The sample has tens of thousands of clones; around 90% are singletons. The specimen was peripheral blood, collected in the first trimester of pregnancy. These TCRs come from a female donor with multiple sclerosis, enrolled in a pregnancy study.

The chain carries TRBV4-3 and TRBJ2-5; D is possibly TRBD2 (5 bases). The J call is uncertain, as TRBJ2-7 better fits the DNA end. Per the germline V gene, CDR1 is LGHNA and CDR2 is YSLEER. There are 14 residues in the CDR3. The CDR3 DNA reads TGCGCCAGCAGCCAAGGGGGAGAGGAGAACGAGCAGTACTTC. Its protein product is CASSQGGEENEQYF.

The rearrangement links TRBV29-1 to TRBJ2-5, with a weak D call TRBD2 (5 bases). The length of the CDR3 is 14 residues. V lost 7 bases and J 3 bases, leaving 18 bases between the germline ends. Germline CDR1 reads SQVTM; CDR2 reads ANQGSEA. This CDR3 is CSAHLLLLEETQYF. CDR3 DNA: TGCAGCGCTCATTTACTCCTACTAGAAGAGACCCAGTACTTC.

The J gene is TRBJ2-1, the V gene TRBV7-9; possible D gene TRBD2, 5 bases. CDR1 is SEHNR and CDR2 is FQNEAQ in the germline V gene (reference sequence). V shed 7 bases and J shed 5 bases, with 12 bases lying between them. The length of the CDR3 is 13 residues. The CDR3 DNA reads TGTGCCAGCAACCCACTAGTTAACAATGAGCAGTTCTTC. Translation: CASNPLVNNEQFF.

This chain connects TRBV7-2 to TRBJ2-3, with 14 bases lining up with TRBD2. The CDR3 spans 14 residues. V lost 8 bases, J lost 4 bases, and 2 bases stayed unmatched. The germline CDR1 and CDR2 sequences are SGHTA and FQGNSA. CDR3 sequence (DNA): TGTGCCAGCGGGACTAGCGGGAGCCCAGATACGCAGTATTTT. Amino acid sequence: CASGTSGSPDTQYF. Full variable domain (missing parts from reference TRBV7-2 and TRBJ2-3): GAGVSQSPSNKVTEKGKDVELRCDPISGHTALYWYRQSLGQGLEFLIYFQGNSAPDKSGLPSDRFSAERTGGSVSTLTIQRTQQEDSAVYLCASGTSGSPDTQYFGPGTRLTVL.

The chain uses TRBV19 and TRBJ1-5; D gene ambiguous. With 7 bases removed from V and 1 base from J, the gap between germline ends came to 11 bases. This CDR3 spans 14 amino acids. Germline V gives CDR1 LNHDA, CDR2 SQIVND (reference sequence). CDR3 in amino acids: CASIRTGSNQPQHF. The CDR3 nucleotides read TGTGCCAGTATCCGGACGGGAAGCAATCAGCCCCAGCATTTT.